What follows are 5 T cell receptor beta chains derived from one specimen sequenced in a study of cytomegalovirus exposure and HLA in healthy donors (dated by TCRdb to between 2016 and 2019). The library was built by means of the immunoSEQ multiplex PCR assay. TCRdb's version of the immuneACCESS table is confined to in-frame rearrangements and falls short of the full clone set. An unresolved V gene accounts for under half of the shortfall where checked; the remainder is of unknown origin. This sample lists 90,000 to 130,000 clones; around nine tenths were detected once. The ten largest clones represent around 1.9% of the sample. The sample consisted of PBMCs. The receptor source for this set is a woman under 30 in good health and CMV-seronegative.

The chain recombines TRBV28 with TRBJ1-5; D might be TRBD1 (5 bases). V was cut by 2 bases and J by 6 bases, with 14 bases left in between. The CDR3 runs 15 residues. CDR1 is MDHEN and CDR2 is SYDVKM in the germline V gene. The CDR3 protein is CASSLAGSASQPQHF. In DNA, the CDR3 is TGTGCCAGCAGTTTAGCAGGGTCGGCAAGTCAGCCCCAGCATTTT.

The chain combines TRBV7-3 with TRBJ2-7; 12 bases agree with TRBD2. CDR1 is SGHTA and CDR2 is FQGTGA in the germline V gene. After removal of 5 bases from V and 4 bases from J, the junction contained 3 bases not matched to a gene. The CDR3 runs 14 residues. Here the CDR3 DNA reads TGTGCCAGCAGCCCTGGGACTAGCGGGTACGAGCAGTACTTC. It codes for CASSPGTSGYEQYF.

This rearrangement joins TRBV21-1 to TRBJ2-7; the table's D gene call, TRBD1, was not cross checked with the DNA. TRBV21-1 is a recognized pseudogene. The CDR3 loop spans 14 amino acids. In nucleotides, the CDR3 is TGTGCCAGCAGCCAGGGGCGGGTAGTTTACGAGCAGTACTTC. Protein product: CASSQGRVVYEQYF.

The genes are TRBV7-2 and TRBJ1-3; D is possibly TRBD1 (5 bases). The V and J ends lost 1 base and 2 bases respectively, with 12 bases between them. This CDR3 contains 16 residues. CDR1 is SGHTA, CDR2 FQGNSA, per germline. The CDR3 region has the DNA TGTGCCAGCAGCTTAGGGCCCAGGGCGGCTGGAAACACCATATATTTT. Translated, it gives CASSLGPRAAGNTIYF.

The table lists this clone with a few counts. This sequence joins TRBV4-2 and TRBJ1-5; D uncertain. Germline CDR1 and CDR2: LGHNA and YNFKEQ. This CDR3 comprises 15 residues. V lost 1 base to trimming and J lost 1 base, with 8 bases between them. CDR3: CASSQGGGSNQPQHF. The DNA for the CDR3 is TGTGCCAGCAGCCAAGGAGGCGGCAGCAATCAGCCCCAGCATTTT.